The 9 T cell receptor beta chains presented below share a single source sample, sequenced in a study of T-cell memory formation after mild COVID-19. TCRdb passed the 5' RACE reads through MiXCR, listing each CDR3 protein once. The sample carries about 350,000 distinct CDR3 sequences, around 30% recorded once. Material for sequencing was PBMCs or a T cell subset sorted from them (not recorded which). Source of these receptors: an adult woman who had mild COVID-19 (a few samples of this study predate the infection). Cell type and time point are not known.

In this sample, this clonotype turned up many times. V gene TRBV5-6 combines with J gene TRBJ2-3; TRBD2 matches 13 bases. The trim removed 2 bases at V and 7 bases at J, leaving 10 bases unmatched. Germline V gene lookup returns CDR1 SGHDT and CDR2 YYEEEE. The CDR3 length is 17 residues. The CDR3, as DNA: TGTGCCAGCAGCTTAGAACTACTAGCGGGGGGGCGAAATACGCAGTATTTT. Encoded protein: CASSLELLAGGRNTQYF.

The chain employs TRBV5-1 and TRBJ2-3; 8 bases fit TRBD1. The germline V gene encodes CDR1 SGHRS and CDR2 YFSETQ. CDR3 length equals 19 residues. Unmatched junction bases numbered 22, after V lost 4 bases and J lost 6 bases. CDR3 in amino acids: CASSPQTSWTGPGVDTQYF. The DNA of the CDR3 is TGCGCCAGCAGCCCTCAGACTTCCTGGACAGGGCCGGGCGTGGATACGCAGTATTTT. Variable domain in full (rest from reference TRBV5-1 and TRBJ2-3): KAGVTQTPRYLIKTRGQQVTLSCSPISGHRSVSWYQQTPGQGLQFLFEYFSETQRNKGNFPGRFSGRQFSNSRSEMNVSTLELGDSALYLCASSPQTSWTGPGVDTQYFGPGTRLTVL.

This chain joins TRBV30 and TRBJ2-1, with 9 nucleotides matching TRBD2. V lost 5 bases and J lost 10; bases outside the gene matches: 15. CDR1 and CDR2 from the germline V gene are GTSNPN and SVGIG (reference sequence). The length of the CDR3 is 15 residues. The CDR3 DNA follows: TGTGCCTGGGGCCCCGGGGGACTAGCCCTTAAGGAGCAGTTCTTC. Translating it yields CAWGPGGLALKEQFF.

The chain is built from TRBV5-6 and TRBJ1-1; 9 nucleotides match TRBD1. V was clipped by 0 bases and J by 4 bases; unmatched bases: 10. The CDR3 loop spans 17 amino acids. Germline-derived CDR1 and CDR2 are SGHDT and YYEEEE. The DNA for the CDR3 is TGTGCCAGCAGCTTGGAGGGGACAGGGCAGTGGGTCACTGAAGCTTTCTTT. Translated, it gives CASSLEGTGQWVTEAFF.

This chain connects TRBV6-2 or TRBV6-3 to TRBJ2-3; 7 bases are shared with TRBD1. CDR1 is MNHEY and CDR2 is SVGEGT in the germline V gene. The CDR3 runs to 16 residues. With V trimmed by 7 bases and J by 2 bases, 12 bases remained unmatched. DNA of the CDR3: TGTGCCAGCACCCCCGGGGACAGAAAATACACAGATACGCAGTATTTT. It specifies CASTPGDRKYTDTQYF.

This rearrangement joins TRBV7-8 to TRBJ1-1, with D possibly being TRBD1 (5 bases). Germline V CDR1 and CDR2: SGHVS, FQNEAQ. The CDR3 sequence is 15 residues long. Trimming shortened V by 5 bases and J by 0 bases, and 13 bases separated the two germline ends. This chain's CDR3 is CASSPAGTLNTEAFF. The CDR3 DNA reads as TGTGCCAGCAGCCCCGCAGGGACCCTGAACACTGAAGCTTTCTTT.

This clonotype appeared a few times. The rearrangement links TRBV4-1 to TRBJ2-2; D tentatively reads TRBD1 or TRBD2 (5 bases each). Trimming shortened V by 8 bases and J by 4 bases, and 11 bases separated the two germline ends. The CDR3 is made up of 13 amino acids. Germline lookup yields CDR1 MGHRA and CDR2 YSYEKL. The CDR3 spells CASGEGFTGELFF. The CDR3 coding sequence is TGCGCCAGCGGCGAGGGGTTCACCGGGGAGCTGTTTTTT.

The rearrangement joins TRBV7-2 to TRBJ2-2; TRBD2 agrees at 8 bases. V shed 2 bases and J 1 base; nucleotides not matched to a gene: 12. This CDR3 is built from 19 residues. Germline lookup yields CDR1 SGHTA and CDR2 FQGNSA. As DNA, the CDR3 is TGTGCCAGCAGCTTAATTCATCTGACGGGGGGGCGGAACACCGGGGAGCTGTTTTTT. It encodes CASSLIHLTGGRNTGELFF.

The chain recombines TRBV6-5 with TRBJ1-1; D remains unclear. Germline V gene data show CDR1 as MNHEY and CDR2 as SVGAGI. The CDR3 totals 14 residues. V was shortened by 0 bases and J by 1 base, with 6 bases between the two germline ends. The CDR3, as DNA: TGTGCCAGCAGTTACTCGAGCAGGAACACTGAAGCTTTCTTT. Residues: CASSYSSRNTEAFF.